These 32 T cell receptor beta chains share one sample of origin, sequenced in a study of blood T cell repertoires in COVID-19 (dated by TCRdb to 2019 to 2021). Library preparation was by the immunoSEQ multiplex PCR assay. TCRdb obtained this table from immuneACCESS and retained in-frame rearrangements with V and J assigned. These tables miss some clones; where compared with another copy, unresolved V genes account for less than half of the shortfall, and the remainder is unexplained. In this sample the table shows roughly 54,000 clones, about nine tenths of which occur a single time. Approximately 29% of the sample belongs to the ten largest clones. Material: peripheral blood. These receptors all come from a human donor in a cohort sampled during active COVID-19.

In its sample, this clone was seen once. This chain links TRBV6-5 with TRBJ1-6, with D possibly matching TRBD1 (6 bases). Germline V gives CDR1 MNHEY, CDR2 SVGAGI. The V end lost 8 bases, the J end lost 10 bases, and 18 bases lay between the germline ends. There are 14 residues in the CDR3. This CDR3 is CASDKTGFGSPLHF. CDR3 coding DNA: TGTGCCAGCGACAAAACAGGGTTTGGGTCACCCCTCCACTTT.

This clone was recorded once. The chain couples TRBV2 to TRBJ1-1; possibly TRBD1 for D (6 bases). Trimming took off 1 base at V and 6 bases at J, with 15 bases between the two ends. The CDR3 loop spans 15 amino acids. In germline, CDR1 is SNHLY, CDR2 FYNNEI. The CDR3 DNA reads as TGTGCCAGCAGTGAAGGTGTCAAACAGGGATCTGAAGCTTTCTTT. It codes for CASSEGVKQGSEAFF.

The table lists this clone with a few counts. The chain joins TRBV7-2 to TRBJ2-1; a weak D match, TRBD2 (6 bases). The V gene lost 7 bases and the J gene lost 4 bases, with 17 bases spanning the gap. This CDR3 spans 15 amino acids. Germline CDR1 SGHTA, CDR2 FQGNSA. The CDR3 DNA sequence: TGTGCCAGCACCCCGGGGACTCCAAGATACAATGAGCAGTTCTTC. Translated, it gives CASTPGTPRYNEQFF.

The chain employs TRBV2 and TRBJ2-5, with TRBD1 identical over 10 bases. In germline, CDR1 is SNHLY, CDR2 FYNNEI. With 6 bases clipped from V and 5 bases from J, the junction kept 9 bases outside the gene matches. The CDR3 runs 15 residues. CDR3 bases: TGTGCCAGCAGGGAGGGACAGGGGCGGTTCGAGACCCAGTACTTC. As protein: CASREGQGRFETQYF.

This clone has just one count. The rearrangement joins TRBV19 to TRBJ1-4, with TRBD1 as a possible D gene (5 bases). CDR1 and CDR2 from the germline V gene are LNHDA and SQIVND (reference sequence). The CDR3 contains 17 residues. Trimming left V 3 bases short and J 5 bases short, with 19 bases between. This CDR3 reads CASSMVYTGSGNEKLFF. The CDR3 coding sequence is TGTGCCAGTAGTATGGTCTACACAGGCTCCGGGAATGAAAAACTGTTTTTT. Full variable domain (remainder filled in from reference TRBV19 and TRBJ1-4): DGGITQSPKYLFRKEGQNVTLSCEQNLNHDAMYWYRQDPGQGLRLIYYSQIVNDFQKGDIAEGYSVSREKKESFPLTVTSAQKNPTAFYLCASSMVYTGSGNEKLFFGSGTQLSVL.

This chain uses TRBV27 with TRBJ2-1, with 14 bases identical to TRBD2. Germline V lookup: CDR1 MNHEY, CDR2 SMNVEV (reference sequence). The CDR3 loop spans 20 amino acids. Trimming at V came to 5 bases and at J to 9 bases, leaving 21 bases not matched to a gene. CDR3 amino acids: CASSAAGQFGTSGRRGEQFF. As DNA, the CDR3 is TGTGCCAGCAGTGCGGCGGGACAGTTCGGGACTAGCGGGAGAAGGGGTGAGCAGTTCTTC.

The chain joins TRBV6-4 to TRBJ1-1; no clear D. V was pared by 6 bases and J by 10 bases, with 18 bases between. CDR1 MRHNA and CDR2 SNTAGT come from the germline V gene. This CDR3 has 13 residues. CDR3 residues: CASSNGRTSRAFF. Written as DNA, the CDR3 is TGTGCCAGCAGCAACGGGAGGACTAGTAGAGCTTTCTTT.

The J gene is TRBJ2-3, the V gene TRBV6-5; tentatively, D is TRBD1 (6 bases). V lost 9 bases, J lost 1 base, and 14 bases lay in between. Germline assignment: CDR1 MNHEY and CDR2 SVGAGI. The CDR3 covers 14 residues. The CDR3 DNA reads as TGTGCCAGTAGGGACACCGGGGGCACAGATACGCAGTATTTT. It codes for CASRDTGGTDTQYF.

The chain carries TRBV5-1 and TRBJ2-3, with TRBD2 matching 7 bases. CDR3 length: 16 residues. Germline CDR1 SGHRS, CDR2 YFSETQ. V lost 1 base and J lost 2; bases outside the gene matches: 7. The CDR3: CASSLTPSGSTDTQYF. The DNA of the CDR3 is TGCGCCAGCAGCTTGACTCCTAGCGGATCCACAGATACGCAGTATTTT.

There are a few counts of this clone. CDR3 nucleotide sequence: TGTGCCAGCAGTGACTCGGGAATAGCGGGAGTTGTTACAGATACGCAGTATTTT. Translated: CASSDSGIAGVVTDTQYF. The chain couples TRBV6-4 to TRBJ2-3; 9 positions match TRBD2. Germline loops: CDR1 MRHNA, CDR2 SNTAGT. V lost 0 bases to trimming and J lost 3 bases; unmatched junction nucleotides: 10. The CDR3 spans 18 residues.

The chain employs TRBV7-2 and TRBJ2-5; 15 positions match TRBD2. Germline V gene lookup returns CDR1 SGHTA and CDR2 FQGNSA. This CDR3 comprises 18 residues. V lost 1 base to trimming and J lost 5 bases; unmatched junction nucleotides: 8. CDR3 residues: CASSLGRTSGRAGETQYF. In nucleotides, the CDR3 is TGTGCCAGCAGCTTAGGGCGGACTAGCGGGAGGGCCGGGGAGACCCAGTACTTC.

The table lists this clone with a count of one. The genes are TRBV10-3 and TRBJ1-2; D is uncertain. The V end was cut by 0 bases, the J end by 6 bases, with 14 bases between. CDR1 and CDR2 (germline): ENHRY, SYGVKD. The CDR3 consists of 15 residues. The CDR3 bases are TGTGCCATCAGTGAGTCGACTCTGAAGGCTGATGGCTACACCTTC. Its protein is CAISESTLKADGYTF.

The V call is TRBV6-6, the J call TRBJ2-7; 7 nucleotides agree with TRBD2. With V trimmed by 0 bases and J by 5 bases, 4 bases remained unmatched. The germline V gene encodes CDR1 MNHNY and CDR2 SVGAGI (reference sequence). The CDR3 covers 14 residues. This chain's CDR3 is CASSYSLASDEQYF. The CDR3 DNA reads as TGTGCCAGCAGTTACTCACTAGCGTCAGACGAGCAGTACTTC.

The chain is built from TRBV2 and TRBJ1-6; D gene uncertain. Looked up from germline, CDR1 is SNHLY and CDR2 is FYNNEI. This CDR3 is built from 18 residues. Deletions cut 3 bases from V and 5 bases from J, with 20 bases between. CDR3 DNA sequence: TGTGCCAGCAGTGATCCTGGCGGGGATGGGCTAAATAATTCACCCCTCCACTTT. Translating it yields CASSDPGGDGLNNSPLHF.

The chain is built from TRBV28 and TRBJ2-5, with a possible D match to TRBD1 (6 bases). This CDR3 is 18 amino acids long. V was trimmed by 0 bases and J by 2 bases, leaving 19 bases between them. In germline, CDR1 is MDHEN, CDR2 SYDVKM. The CDR3 DNA sequence: TGTGCCAGCAGTTTATGGGGACAACACAGCCACCGACAAGAGACCCAGTACTTC. Encoded protein: CASSLWGQHSHRQETQYF.

This clone was recorded once. This chain joins TRBV30 and TRBJ1-2; the D gene is possibly TRBD1 (6 bases). V was cut by 5 bases and J by 5 bases, with 15 bases left in between. The CDR3 length is 13 residues. Germline V CDR1 and CDR2: GTSNPN, SVGIG (reference sequence). This CDR3 reads CAWLRGSGYGYTF. The CDR3 coding sequence is TGTGCCTGGCTCAGGGGCTCCGGATATGGCTACACCTTC.

The chain couples TRBV10-1 to TRBJ2-5; D remains ambiguous. The CDR3 spans 13 residues. The germline V and J ends were trimmed by 7 bases and 1 base, with 10 bases remaining between them. Germline-derived CDR1 and CDR2 are WNHNN and SYGVQD (reference sequence). The CDR3 region has the DNA TGCGCCAGCAAGCAGGTTACCCAAGAGACCCAGTACTTC. It translates to CASKQVTQETQYF.

The chain links TRBV5-1 to TRBJ1-4; a possible D gene is TRBD1 (6 bases). V was trimmed by 4 bases and J by 4 bases, leaving 14 bases between them. CDR1 and CDR2 (germline): SGHRS, YFSETQ. The CDR3 has 15 residues. The CDR3 protein is CASSNPQGDNEKLFF. In DNA form, the CDR3 reads TGCGCCAGCAGCAACCCACAGGGCGATAATGAAAAACTGTTTTTT. Variable domain in full (rest from reference TRBV5-1 and TRBJ1-4): KAGVTQTPRYLIKTRGQQVTLSCSPISGHRSVSWYQQTPGQGLQFLFEYFSETQRNKGNFPGRFSGRQFSNSRSEMNVSTLELGDSALYLCASSNPQGDNEKLFFGSGTQLSVL.

Regarding this clone: A read error may account for a junction end that differs from germline. The CDR3 protein is CASRGTSGYNEQFF. CDR3 in DNA: TGTGCCAGCAGGGGGACTAGCGGGTACAATGAGCAATTCTTC. The chain joins TRBV7-9 to TRBJ2-1; TRBD2 matches at 12 bases. CDR1 is SEHNR and CDR2 is FQNEAQ in the germline V gene (reference sequence). This CDR3 has 14 amino acids.

This clone was picked up one time. The rearrangement joins TRBV12-5 to TRBJ1-5; TRBD1 is a possible D gene (5 bases). V gave up 3 bases and J gave up 1 base, with 19 bases separating them. The germline gives CDR1 LGHNT, CDR2 FRNRAP. The CDR3 has 18 residues. The CDR3 is CASGLRTTLLISNQPQHF. DNA of the CDR3: TGTGCTAGTGGTTTAAGGACAACCCTTCTTATAAGCAATCAGCCCCAGCATTTT.

The rearrangement joins TRBV19 to TRBJ1-2; 7 bases fit TRBD1. V lost 3 bases, J lost 7 bases, and 5 bases stayed unmatched. The length of the CDR3 is 13 residues. Germline CDR1 and CDR2: LNHDA and SQIVND (reference sequence). CDR3 nucleotide sequence: TGTGCCAGTAGTATGACCAGGGGGTTTGGCTACACCTTC. The encoded protein is CASSMTRGFGYTF.

The DNA of the CDR3 is TGTGCCAGCAGTGAGTGGAGGCTAACACCCCTCCACTTT. Protein: CASSEWRLTPLHF. V usage is TRBV2 and J usage is TRBJ1-6; no clear D. Germline CDR1 reads SNHLY; CDR2 reads FYNNEI. The CDR3 sequence is 13 residues long. Trimming took off 3 bases at V and 11 bases at J, with 11 bases between the two ends.

The CDR3 DNA follows: TGTGCCAGCAGCGTAGGCACAGCTGCTGGAAACACCATATATTTT. Its translation is CASSVGTAAGNTIYF. The chain recombines TRBV9 with TRBJ1-3, with D unclear. The CDR3 runs 15 residues. Germline V gene lookup returns CDR1 SGDLS and CDR2 YYNGEE. The germline V and J ends were trimmed by 0 bases and 2 bases, with 9 bases remaining between them.

This clone was seen a handful of times. For the CDR3, the DNA is TGTGCCAGCAGCTTATTTACTAGCGGTTCCTACAATGAGCAGTTCTTC. This sequence encodes CASSLFTSGSYNEQFF. The gene calls are TRBV3-1 (or the pseudogene TRBV3-2) and TRBJ2-1, with 8 bases fitting TRBD2. CDR1 and CDR2 from the germline V gene are LGHDT and YNNKEL (reference sequence). V lost 5 bases, J lost 1 base, and 7 bases stayed unmatched. The CDR3 extends over 16 amino acids.

The chain is built from TRBV7-9 and TRBJ1-2; TRBD1 matches 8 bases. The germline V gene has CDR1 SEHNR and CDR2 FQNEAQ (reference sequence). Unmatched junction bases numbered 4, after V lost 4 bases and J lost 0 bases. CDR3 length: 15 amino acids. The CDR3 nucleotides are TGTGCCAGCAGCTCTTGGGACAGGCCTAACTATGGCTACACCTTC. Translation gives CASSSWDRPNYGYTF.

The V and J genes are TRBV6-5 and TRBJ2-1; D is possibly TRBD2 (5 bases). In germline, CDR1 is MNHEY, CDR2 SVGAGI. The CDR3 runs 11 residues. Trimming cost V 7 bases and J 12 bases, with 13 bases left between them. The CDR3 reads CASKRLERQFF. CDR3 nucleotide sequence: TGTGCCAGCAAGCGGCTAGAGAGGCAGTTCTTC.

This clone was picked up one time. The V gene is TRBV10-3, the J gene TRBJ1-2; 9 bases align to TRBD1. This CDR3 contains 12 residues. Trimming at V came to 6 bases and at J to 6 bases, leaving 2 bases not matched to a gene. Per the germline V gene, CDR1 is ENHRY and CDR2 is SYGVKD. Written as DNA, the CDR3 is TGTGCCATCAGGGGACAGGGTGATGGCTACACCTTC. This sequence encodes CAIRGQGDGYTF.

The chain is built from TRBV18 and TRBJ2-5; perhaps TRBD2 as D (5 bases). The CDR3 is 16 residues long. Germline CDR1 reads KGHSH; CDR2 reads LQKENI. V lost 1 base and J lost 0, with 12 bases in between. The CDR3 protein is CASSPLAHLDQETQYF. The CDR3 region has the DNA TGTGCCAGCTCACCACTAGCGCACCTCGACCAAGAGACCCAGTACTTC.

The V and J genes are TRBV28 and TRBJ2-7; D is possibly TRBD2 (5 bases). This CDR3 is 15 amino acids long. The germline V gene has CDR1 MDHEN and CDR2 SYDVKM. The germline V and J ends were trimmed by 6 bases and 4 bases, with 19 bases remaining between them. DNA for the CDR3: TGTGCCAGCAGCCCAACGGACGGCCGGGGTTACGAGCAGTACTTC. Protein sequence: CASSPTDGRGYEQYF.

This clone came up once. The chain joins TRBV2 to TRBJ2-5; D might be TRBD1 (6 bases). The germline gives CDR1 SNHLY, CDR2 FYNNEI. The CDR3 has 15 amino acids. V lost 8 bases to trimming and J lost 5 bases, with 21 bases between them. The DNA for the CDR3 is TGTGCCAGCCGGGACACGTTCCTTCACTTGGAGACCCAGTACTTC. It encodes CASRDTFLHLETQYF.

The V and J genes are TRBV2 and TRBJ1-6; D remains ambiguous. Germline V gene lookup returns CDR1 SNHLY and CDR2 FYNNEI. The CDR3 is 16 amino acids. Trimming removed 2 bases from V and 7 bases from J, with 15 bases in between. This chain's CDR3 is CASSERQVGTNSPLHF. In DNA, the CDR3 is TGTGCCAGCAGTGAACGGCAGGTCGGAACGAATTCACCCCTCCACTTT.

V and J are TRBV7-3 and TRBJ1-2; perhaps TRBD1 as D (6 bases). This CDR3 region has 15 residues. Trimming removed 1 base from V and 1 base from J, with 10 bases in between. The germline gives CDR1 SGHTA, CDR2 FQGTGA. Here the CDR3 DNA reads TGTGCCAGCAGCTTAAAAACAGGGATTAACTATGGCTACACCTTC. Protein: CASSLKTGINYGYTF.